Below, one TCR beta chain is given with its context. CDR3 length equals 13 residues. Trimming cost V 5 bases and J 4 bases, with 11 bases left between them. Germline lookup yields CDR1 SGHTA and CDR2 FQGTGA. The data derive from a study of blood T cell repertoires in COVID-19. As for the study in general: Samples representing acute and convalescent COVID-19 were sourced from the United States, Italy and Spain.

Methods used by the authors: Estimates of nucleated cell counts were drawn from the amplification of reference gene primers. Sequencing used immunoSEQ multiplex PCR; TCRdb keeps in-frame clones, though not all of them. V and J calls plus clone size are reproduced from that table; the DNA served to infer D and trimming. The profile covers tens of thousands of clones, with 82% appearing a single time and about 1.2% taken by the ten largest. V and J are TRBV7-3 and TRBJ1-1; perhaps TRBD1 as D (5 bases). The source of this sequence is a woman older than 75 with acute or convalescent COVID-19. The sample taken for sequencing was peripheral blood. The CDR3 bases are TGTGCCAGCAGCACCGGGGGTGCCACTGAAGCTTTCTTT. Protein: CASSTGGATEAFF.